This T cell receptor beta chain is drawn from a study of metastatic and nonmetastatic thyroid tumors. As for the study in general: The comparison covered peripheral blood and tumor or nodule tissue in malignant and benign thyroid patients.

CDR1 is SEHNR and CDR2 is FQNEAQ in the germline V gene (reference sequence). CDR3 length: 14 residues. The V and J ends lost 0 bases and 0 bases respectively, with 6 bases between them. This clone was detected ten times or more. What it binds is not known. Original processing methods: Differences in CDR3 between clinicopathological groups were drawn on to build a classifier intended to discriminate distant-metastatic papillary thyroid cancer patients. MiXCR re-clonotyped the PCR reads for TCRdb. The V and J calls and clone size come from TCRdb's table, not from the authors' own analysis. The sample contains over 30,000 clones, under 8% of which appear only once. Points from the study as a whole: Patients with malignant thyroid tumors reportedly had significantly higher TCR beta diversity than those with benign nodules, in blood and tumor.

No treatment had been given to any patient before thyroid surgery. The TCR comes from a female donor with papillary thyroid cancer or a benign thyroid nodule (not recorded which). Some clones in this sample may be carry-over from other donors' samples. The sequencing input was blood. This chain uses TRBV7-9 with TRBJ2-7; D uncertain. The CDR3 nucleotides are TGTGCCAGCAGCTTAGCTGTCAACTCCTACGAGCAGTACTTC. It translates to CASSLAVNSYEQYF. Full variable domain (rest looked up from reference TRBV7-9 and TRBJ2-7): DTGVSQNPRHKITKRGQNVTFRCDPISEHNRLYWYRQTLGQGPEFLTYFQNEAQLEKSRLLSDRFSAERPKGSFSTLEIQRTEQGDSAMYLCASSLAVNSYEQYFGPGTRLTVT.